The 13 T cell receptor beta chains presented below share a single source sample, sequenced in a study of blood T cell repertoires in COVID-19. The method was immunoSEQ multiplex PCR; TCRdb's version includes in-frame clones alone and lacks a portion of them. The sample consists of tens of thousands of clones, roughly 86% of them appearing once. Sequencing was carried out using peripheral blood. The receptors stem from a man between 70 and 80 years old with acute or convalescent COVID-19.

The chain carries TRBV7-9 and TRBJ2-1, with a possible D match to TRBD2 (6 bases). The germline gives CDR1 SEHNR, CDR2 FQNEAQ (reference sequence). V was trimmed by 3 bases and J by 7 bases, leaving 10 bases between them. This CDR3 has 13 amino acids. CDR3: CASSFFAGNEQFF. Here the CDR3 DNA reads TGTGCCAGCAGCTTTTTTGCGGGGAATGAGCAGTTCTTC.

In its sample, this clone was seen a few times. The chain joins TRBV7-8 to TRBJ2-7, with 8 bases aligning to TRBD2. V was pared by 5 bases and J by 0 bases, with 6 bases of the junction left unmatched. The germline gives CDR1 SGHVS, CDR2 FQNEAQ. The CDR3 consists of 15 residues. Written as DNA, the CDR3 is TGTGCCAGCAGCCGGGGGGGGACGGCCTCCTACGAGCAGTACTTC. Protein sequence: CASSRGGTASYEQYF.

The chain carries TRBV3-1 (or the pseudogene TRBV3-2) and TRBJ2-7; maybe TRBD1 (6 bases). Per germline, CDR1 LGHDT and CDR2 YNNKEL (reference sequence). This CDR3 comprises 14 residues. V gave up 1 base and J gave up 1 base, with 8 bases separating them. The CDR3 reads CASSQGQVSYEQYF. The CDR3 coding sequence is TGTGCCAGCAGCCAAGGACAGGTATCCTACGAGCAGTACTTC.

The CDR3 DNA reads TGTGCCAGCAGGCGGACAGGGGGCCTCGGCTACACCTTC. It is translated as CASRRTGGLGYTF. The V call is TRBV6-5, the J call TRBJ1-2; 11 bases agree with TRBD1. This CDR3 has 13 amino acids. The junction had 5 bases not matched to a gene; V was cut back by 6 bases and J by 8 bases. Germline V lookup: CDR1 MNHEY, CDR2 SVGAGI.

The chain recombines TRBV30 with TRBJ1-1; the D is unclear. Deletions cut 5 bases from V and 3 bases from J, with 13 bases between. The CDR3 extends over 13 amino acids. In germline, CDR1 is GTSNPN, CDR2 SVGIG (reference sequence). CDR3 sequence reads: CAWATGRDTEAFF. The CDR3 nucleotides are TGTGCCTGGGCCACGGGAAGGGACACTGAAGCTTTCTTT.

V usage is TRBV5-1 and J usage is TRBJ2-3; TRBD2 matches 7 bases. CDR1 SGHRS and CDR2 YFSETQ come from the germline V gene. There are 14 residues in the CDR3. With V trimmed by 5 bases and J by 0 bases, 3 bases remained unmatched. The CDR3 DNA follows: TGCGCCAGCAGACGGGAGGCTAGCACAGATACGCAGTATTTT. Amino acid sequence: CASRREASTDTQYF.

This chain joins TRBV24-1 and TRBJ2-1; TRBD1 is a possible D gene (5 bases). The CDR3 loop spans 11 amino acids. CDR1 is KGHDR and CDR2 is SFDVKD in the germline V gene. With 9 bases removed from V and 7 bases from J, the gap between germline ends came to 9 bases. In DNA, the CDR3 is TGTGCCACCGCTCAGGGTAATGAGCAGTTCTTC. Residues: CATAQGNEQFF.

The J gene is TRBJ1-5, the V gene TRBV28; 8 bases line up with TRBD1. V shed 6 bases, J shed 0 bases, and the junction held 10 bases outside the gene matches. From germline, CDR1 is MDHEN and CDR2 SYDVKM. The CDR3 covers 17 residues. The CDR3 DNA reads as TGTGCCAGCAGCCTTCGCGGAGGACAGGGTAGCAATCAGCCCCAGCATTTT. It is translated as CASSLRGGQGSNQPQHF.

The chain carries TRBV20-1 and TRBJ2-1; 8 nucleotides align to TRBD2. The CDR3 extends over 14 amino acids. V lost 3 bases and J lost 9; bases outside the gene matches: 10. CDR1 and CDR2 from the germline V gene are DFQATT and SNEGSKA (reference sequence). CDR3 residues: CSASPSGRAGEQFF. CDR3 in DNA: TGCAGTGCTAGTCCCAGCGGGAGAGCGGGTGAGCAGTTCTTC.

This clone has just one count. In nucleotides, the CDR3 is TGCGCCAGCAGCTTGGGGGACAGGGAGAACACTGAAGCTTTCTTT. It specifies CASSLGDRENTEAFF. The V call is TRBV5-1, the J call TRBJ1-1; 9 nucleotides agree with TRBD1. The CDR3 is 15 residues long. Trimming removed 0 bases from V and 1 base from J; junction bases left unmatched: 1. CDR1 and CDR2 from the germline V gene are SGHRS and YFSETQ. The full variable domain, completed using reference TRBV5-1 and TRBJ1-1, is KAGVTQTPRYLIKTRGQQVTLSCSPISGHRSVSWYQQTPGQGLQFLFEYFSETQRNKGNFPGRFSGRQFSNSRSEMNVSTLELGDSALYLCASSLGDRENTEAFFGQGTRLTVV.

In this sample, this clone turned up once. The CDR3 here is CACEAGQVNTGELFF. CDR3 DNA sequence: TGTGCCTGCGAGGCCGGACAGGTGAACACCGGGGAGCTGTTTTTT. This rearrangement joins TRBV30 to TRBJ2-2, with TRBD1 identical over 7 bases. CDR3 length: 15 residues. The germline gives CDR1 GTSNPN, CDR2 SVGIG (reference sequence). Losses at the gene ends were 6 bases for V and 1 base for J; bases not matched to a gene: 8.

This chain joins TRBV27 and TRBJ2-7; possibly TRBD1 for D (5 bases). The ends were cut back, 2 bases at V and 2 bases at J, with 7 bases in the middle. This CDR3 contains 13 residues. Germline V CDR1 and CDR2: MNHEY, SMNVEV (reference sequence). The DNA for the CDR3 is TGTGCCAGCAGTTTACAGGGCACCTACGAGCAGTACTTC. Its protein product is CASSLQGTYEQYF.

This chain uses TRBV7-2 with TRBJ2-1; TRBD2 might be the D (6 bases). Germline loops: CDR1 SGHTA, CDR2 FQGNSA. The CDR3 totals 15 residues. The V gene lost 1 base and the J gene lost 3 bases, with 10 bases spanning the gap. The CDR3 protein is CASSLVVGGYNEQFF. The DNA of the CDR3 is TGTGCCAGCAGCTTAGTTGTGGGGGGCTACAATGAGCAGTTCTTC.